This note documents a single TCR beta chain sequence. Its antigen is not identified. A junction boundary mismatches the germline segment, possibly from a read error. Germline V CDR1 and CDR2: MDHEN, SYDVKM. This CDR3 contains 15 residues. TCR beta cDNA was reverse-transcribed from approximately 0.45 ug of total RNA. The reaction used a constant-region primer and ProtoScript II reverse transcriptase. Three nested multiplex PCR rounds, a slightly modified ARM-PCR method, built the TCR beta libraries. Forward primers for TRBV1-TRBV30 and a C-beta reverse primer served the first two PCR rounds, at roughly 10 cycles each. TCRdb ran MiXCR on the multiplex PCR reads and lists one entry per CDR3 protein. The sample has some 110,000 distinct CDR3 sequences; 64% are singletons. This entry comes from a study of tumor-infiltrating lymphocytes in primary liver carcinoma. Whole-study findings and limits: Merely about 8-25% of top clones occurred in all five tumor regions.

Both RNA and DNA were isolated together from roughly 20-30 mg of bulk tissue that had not been sorted. At sampling, these chronic HBV carriers had received no treatment. This rearrangement joins TRBV28 to TRBJ2-7; D possibly corresponds to TRBD1 (6 bases). The receptor comes from a woman aged 60-75 years with primary liver carcinoma and hepatitis B virus infection. The sequenced sample was liver tumor tissue from sampling region 3. The sample's subset: tumor region T3, left-lateral pole. The CDR3 nucleotides read TGTGCCAGCGGTTTATGGGACAACCCGACCTACGAGCAATACTTC. Translation gives CASGLWDNPTYEQYF.